This passage covers 12 T cell receptor beta chains from one sample sequenced in a study of blood T cell repertoires in COVID-19. The method was immunoSEQ multiplex PCR; TCRdb's version includes in-frame clones alone and lacks a portion of them. The table includes under 250,000 clones, about four fifths detected once. Material for sequencing was peripheral blood. All receptors come from a woman between 65 and 79 years old with acute or convalescent COVID-19.

The rearrangement uses TRBV6-5 and TRBJ1-1; possible D gene TRBD1, 5 bases. V was cut by 5 bases and J by 1 base, with 8 bases left in between. The CDR3 is made up of 13 amino acids. From germline, CDR1 is MNHEY and CDR2 SVGAGI. In nucleotides, the CDR3 is TGTGCCAGCAGTCTGCAGGGGAACACTGAAGCTTTCTTT. Translation: CASSLQGNTEAFF.

The V and J genes are TRBV7-9 and TRBJ1-1; 8 bases are a match to TRBD1. The germline gives CDR1 SEHNR, CDR2 FQNEAQ (reference sequence). This CDR3 region has 15 residues. Germline trimming cut 10 bases from V and 1 base from J; bases unmatched to any gene: 11. The CDR3 DNA reads as TGTGCCACCGGACAGGGCCAAATCCCGAACACTGAAGCTTTCTTT. Its translation: CATGQGQIPNTEAFF.

This sequence joins TRBV6-6 and TRBJ1-1, with 10 bases identical to TRBD1. Germline V CDR1 and CDR2: MNHNY, SVGAGI (reference sequence). V trimming: 4 bases; J trimming: 10 bases; junction bases outside the gene matches: 6. This CDR3 comprises 13 residues. Here the CDR3 reads CASSWGTGEGAFF. CDR3 sequence (DNA): TGTGCCAGCAGTTGGGGGACAGGGGAGGGAGCTTTCTTT.

This chain uses TRBV5-1 with TRBJ2-7; TRBD2 matches 10 bases. This CDR3 is 15 amino acids long. V shed 0 bases, J shed 5 bases, and the junction held 5 bases outside the gene matches. CDR1 and CDR2 (germline): SGHRS, YFSETQ. The CDR3 loop is CASSLAAGGMNEQYF. DNA of the CDR3: TGCGCCAGCAGCTTGGCAGCGGGGGGGATGAACGAGCAGTACTTC.

The chain couples TRBV6-5 to TRBJ2-3; TRBD1 matches at 10 bases. The germline CDR1 and CDR2 sequences are MNHEY and SVGAGI. There are 16 residues in the CDR3. Trimming cost V 4 bases and J 3 bases; bases outside gene matches: 7. In DNA, the CDR3 is TGTGCCAGCAGTTTGACCGGGACAGGGGTGACAGATACGCAGTATTTT. Amino acid sequence: CASSLTGTGVTDTQYF.

The V gene is TRBV7-2, the J gene TRBJ1-6; possibly TRBD1 for D (6 bases). Trimming left V 4 bases short and J 8 bases short, with 9 bases between. Germline V CDR1 and CDR2: SGHTA, FQGNSA. The CDR3 consists of 13 residues. CDR3 residues: CASSSTGYSPLHF. CDR3 nucleotides: TGTGCCAGCAGCTCGACAGGTTATTCACCCCTCCACTTT.

The V and J genes are TRBV7-2 and TRBJ1-6; 8 positions match TRBD1. The germline gives CDR1 SGHTA, CDR2 FQGNSA. The CDR3 loop spans 15 amino acids. Trimming cost V 3 bases and J 8 bases; bases outside gene matches: 6. CDR3 protein: CASSFTGTGDSPLHF. In DNA form, the CDR3 reads TGTGCCAGCAGCTTCACCGGGACAGGAGATTCACCCCTCCACTTT.

This sequence joins TRBV6-5 and TRBJ1-1; 8 nucleotides align to TRBD1. V lost 6 bases and J lost 7; bases outside the gene matches: 13. CDR3 length: 15 residues. The germline gives CDR1 MNHEY, CDR2 SVGAGI. The CDR3: CASRLNGQGWGEAFF. The CDR3 DNA follows: TGTGCCAGCAGACTTAATGGACAGGGATGGGGTGAAGCTTTCTTT.

The chain carries TRBV4-3 and TRBJ2-3; tentatively, D is TRBD1 (5 bases). Germline V CDR1 and CDR2: LGHNA, YSLEER. Trimming took off 0 bases at V and 3 bases at J, with 13 bases between the two ends. The CDR3 is 16 residues long. This chain's CDR3 is CASSQDRQGKTDTQYF. CDR3 nucleotides: TGCGCCAGCAGCCAAGATAGGCAGGGAAAAACAGATACGCAGTATTTT.

The rearrangement uses TRBV10-3 and TRBJ1-1, with D maybe TRBD1 (5 bases). CDR3 length: 11 amino acids. V lost 8 bases and J lost 4, with 8 bases in between. Germline V gene data show CDR1 as ENHRY and CDR2 as SYGVKD. In nucleotides, the CDR3 is TGTGCCATCGGGGCAGCCACTGAAGCTTTCTTT. Protein product: CAIGAATEAFF.

The rearrangement joins TRBV3-1 (or the pseudogene TRBV3-2) to TRBJ1-2; 9 bases fit TRBD1. Germline trimming cut 1 base from V and 4 bases from J; bases unmatched to any gene: 10. The germline gives CDR1 LGHDT, CDR2 YNNKEL (reference sequence). The CDR3 runs 17 residues. The CDR3 bases are TGTGCCAGCAGCCAAGTGTTACCGGGACAGGGAGCCTATGGCTACACCTTC. Its translation is CASSQVLPGQGAYGYTF.

The J gene is TRBJ2-7, the V gene TRBV30, with TRBD1 matching over 12 bases. The germline V gene has CDR1 GTSNPN and CDR2 SVGIG (reference sequence). CDR3 size: 15 residues. The V segment lost 0 bases and the J segment 6 bases; nucleotides outside the gene matches: 6. The DNA of the CDR3 is TGTGCCTGGAGTGTATACGGGACAGGGGGCTCCGAGCAGTACTTC. Residues: CAWSVYGTGGSEQYF.